A selection of T cell receptor beta chains follows, all from one sample in a study of shared clonotypes between healthy human individuals. The data were produced by immunoSEQ multiplex PCR, yet TCRdb's version contains in-frame clones alone and is incomplete. Of some 2,000,000 clones in the sample, approximately 94% were seen once. Sequencing was done on a sample of naive CD4+ T cells sorted from blood. The receptors come from a man aged 18 to 30 in good health. Each CDR3 is given with its conserved first and last residue. Fields, in order: V gene, D gene, clone size, J gene, CDR3 DNA, CDR3 protein. The D gene is left open where the match is weak. The size field is filled for only some rows; it gives once, few, many or a size class.

v_gene: TRBV28; d_gene: .; abundance: .; j_gene: TRBJ2-1; CDR3nt: TGTGCCAGCAGTCCACCCACAGGGATACAGTACAATGAGCAGTTCTTC; CDR3aa: CASSPPTGIQYNEQFF
v_gene: TRBV19; d_gene: TRBD1; abundance: .; j_gene: TRBJ1-5; CDR3nt: TGTGCCAGTAGTACCGGGACAGGGGAAGGGCAGCCCCAGCATTTT; CDR3aa: CASSTGTGEGQPQHF
v_gene: TRBV6-1; d_gene: .; abundance: once; j_gene: TRBJ1-3; CDR3nt: TGTGCCAGCAGGACCCAGTTATTGGGAGGAAACACCATATATTTT; CDR3aa: CASRTQLLGGNTIYF
v_gene: TRBV5-1; d_gene: .; abundance: .; j_gene: TRBJ1-6; CDR3nt: TGCGCCAGCAGCCAAGGACAGAACAATTCACCCCTCCACTTT; CDR3aa: CASSQGQNNSPLHF
v_gene: TRBV11-1; d_gene: .; abundance: .; j_gene: TRBJ2-1; CDR3nt: TGTGCCAGCAGCTTAGGACAGTCCAATGAGCAGTTCTTC; CDR3aa: CASSLGQSNEQFF
v_gene: TRBV6-1; d_gene: .; abundance: .; j_gene: TRBJ2-1; CDR3nt: TGTGCCAGCAGGACCGACAGGTCCTACAATGAGCAGTTCTTC; CDR3aa: CASRTDRSYNEQFF
v_gene: TRBV6-1; d_gene: .; abundance: .; j_gene: TRBJ2-7; CDR3nt: TGTGCCAGCAGTGCCGACAGGCCCACACCTTACGAGCAGTACTTC; CDR3aa: CASSADRPTPYEQYF
v_gene: TRBV5-1; d_gene: .; abundance: .; j_gene: TRBJ1-4; CDR3nt: TGCGCCAGCCGTCCGGGGCCGGCTTCCGAAAAACTGTTTTTT; CDR3aa: CASRPGPASEKLFF
v_gene: TRBV5-1; d_gene: .; abundance: .; j_gene: TRBJ2-2; CDR3nt: TGCGCCAGCAGCTTCCAGGGGAGAGACGCCGGGGAGCTGTTTTTT; CDR3aa: CASSFQGRDAGELFF
v_gene: TRBV9; d_gene: .; abundance: once; j_gene: TRBJ2-3; CDR3nt: TGTGCCAGCAGCGTTAACGGGTACACAGATACGCAGTATTTT; CDR3aa: CASSVNGYTDTQYF
v_gene: TRBV12-5; d_gene: TRBD1; abundance: .; j_gene: TRBJ1-2; CDR3nt: TGTGCTAGTGGTTCCACAGGGGTCGGCTACACCTTC; CDR3aa: CASGSTGVGYTF
v_gene: TRBV2; d_gene: TRBD1; abundance: .; j_gene: TRBJ1-1; CDR3nt: TGTGCCAGCAGTGGCGACAGGGTGAACACTGAAGCTTTCTTT; CDR3aa: CASSGDRVNTEAFF
v_gene: TRBV6-1; d_gene: .; abundance: .; j_gene: TRBJ1-2; CDR3nt: TGTGCCAGCCTCCCCGGCACTAATAACTATGGCTACACCTTC; CDR3aa: CASLPGTNNYGYTF
v_gene: TRBV7-2; d_gene: .; abundance: .; j_gene: TRBJ2-1; CDR3nt: TGTGCCAGCACCTTAGGACTCACGTACAATGAGCAGTTCTTC; CDR3aa: CASTLGLTYNEQFF
v_gene: TRBV5-5; d_gene: .; abundance: .; j_gene: TRBJ1-1; CDR3nt: TGTGCCAGCAGCTTGTATGGTCGAAACACTGAAGCTTTCTTT; CDR3aa: CASSLYGRNTEAFF
v_gene: TRBV5-8; d_gene: TRBD1; abundance: .; j_gene: TRBJ2-5; CDR3nt: TGTGCCAGCAGCTCCAACCCGCCAGGGGGCCAAGAGACCCAGTACTTC; CDR3aa: CASSSNPPGGQETQYF
v_gene: TRBV5-1; d_gene: .; abundance: .; j_gene: TRBJ1-2; CDR3nt: TGCGCCAGCAGCTTGGTGGGGGGCGCTTATGGCTACACCTTC; CDR3aa: CASSLVGGAYGYTF
v_gene: TRBV4-1; d_gene: TRBD1; abundance: once; j_gene: TRBJ2-7; CDR3nt: TGCGCCAGCAGCCATGGTCCCGGGACAGGGGGTAGCTCCTACGAGCAGTACTTC; CDR3aa: CASSHGPGTGGSSYEQYF
v_gene: TRBV19; d_gene: TRBD1; abundance: .; j_gene: TRBJ2-7; CDR3nt: TGTGCCACCGCCCTAGGACAGGGAAGCTACGAGCAGTACTTC; CDR3aa: CATALGQGSYEQYF
v_gene: TRBV6-6; d_gene: TRBD2; abundance: .; j_gene: TRBJ2-3; CDR3nt: TGTGCCAGCTTAGCGGGGGGCTCTTCCACAGATACGCAGTATTTT; CDR3aa: CASLAGGSSTDTQYF
v_gene: TRBV6-1; d_gene: .; abundance: .; j_gene: TRBJ2-7; CDR3nt: TGTGCCAGCAGTGAACTTGTTAAGGAGTACTTC; CDR3aa: CASSELVKEYF
v_gene: TRBV7-9; d_gene: .; abundance: .; j_gene: TRBJ1-4; CDR3nt: TGTGCCAGCAGCTTAGGCGGGTCCAATGAAAAACTGTTTTTT; CDR3aa: CASSLGGSNEKLFF
v_gene: TRBV6-5; d_gene: .; abundance: .; j_gene: TRBJ2-2; CDR3nt: TGTGCCAGCAGGGGGTTCGGGACCGGGGAGCTGTTTTTT; CDR3aa: CASRGFGTGELFF
v_gene: TRBV5-6; d_gene: .; abundance: .; j_gene: TRBJ2-7; CDR3nt: TGTGCCAGCAGCTCCTGGGAGTCAGGGTTGGGCTCCTACGAGCAGTACTTC; CDR3aa: CASSSWESGLGSYEQYF
v_gene: TRBV7-3; d_gene: .; abundance: .; j_gene: TRBJ2-5; CDR3nt: TGTGCCAGCAGCGGGTTATCGGTAGCGAAAGAGACCCAGTACTTC; CDR3aa: CASSGLSVAKETQYF
v_gene: TRBV28; d_gene: .; abundance: once; j_gene: TRBJ2-4; CDR3nt: TGTGCCAGCAGTTTATCGGGGGAACAGGGTCTGGCCAAAAACATTCAGTACTTC; CDR3aa: CASSLSGEQGLAKNIQYF
v_gene: TRBV2; d_gene: .; abundance: .; j_gene: TRBJ1-2; CDR3nt: TGTGCCAGCAGTGAGGGGCGTACGGTTAACTATGGCTACACCTTC; CDR3aa: CASSEGRTVNYGYTF
v_gene: TRBV10-3; d_gene: TRBD1; abundance: .; j_gene: TRBJ2-2; CDR3nt: TGTGCCATCAGTCAGGGGGTAGCCGGGGAGCTGTTTTTT; CDR3aa: CAISQGVAGELFF
v_gene: TRBV25-1; d_gene: .; abundance: .; j_gene: TRBJ2-1; CDR3nt: TGTGCCAGCACCCAAGGGGGTAGCGGGTTCTACAATGAGCAGTTCTTC; CDR3aa: CASTQGGSGFYNEQFF
v_gene: TRBV6-1; d_gene: .; abundance: .; j_gene: TRBJ2-1; CDR3nt: TGTGCCAGCACCCAGGGCGGAAGCAATGAGCAGTTCTTC; CDR3aa: CASTQGGSNEQFF
v_gene: TRBV7-2; d_gene: .; abundance: once; j_gene: TRBJ1-2; CDR3nt: TGTGCCAGCAGCTTAAGGGTTAGGGGGAGCGACTATGGCTACACCTTC; CDR3aa: CASSLRVRGSDYGYTF
v_gene: TRBV7-2; d_gene: TRBD2; abundance: .; j_gene: TRBJ2-5; CDR3nt: TGTGCCAGCAGCTTGAACATAGCGGCGGGGGGAGGAGAGACCCAGTACTTC; CDR3aa: CASSLNIAAGGGETQYF
v_gene: TRBV27; d_gene: TRBD1; abundance: .; j_gene: TRBJ1-6; CDR3nt: TGTGCCAGCAGGTCGACAGGGAGGTTCTATAATTCACCCCTCCACTTT; CDR3aa: CASRSTGRFYNSPLHF
v_gene: TRBV5-1; d_gene: .; abundance: .; j_gene: TRBJ2-4; CDR3nt: TGCGCCAGCAGCTCAGAATTAGCCAAAAACATTCAGTACTTC; CDR3aa: CASSSELAKNIQYF
v_gene: TRBV5-1; d_gene: .; abundance: .; j_gene: TRBJ2-1; CDR3nt: TGCGCCAGCAGTCCCCTTGAGGGAGCAAATGAGCAGTTCTTC; CDR3aa: CASSPLEGANEQFF